This T cell receptor (beta chain) stems from a study of blood T cells in healthy people across ages. Germline V CDR1 and CDR2: SEHNR, FQNEAQ (reference sequence). V lost 5 bases and J lost 1; bases outside the gene matches: 16. CDR3 length: 18 residues. Per sample, extraction of total RNA gave at least 5 micrograms in every case. A second PCR, run for about 7 to 11 cycles, used a sample-barcoded 5' primer plus a J-beta primer mix. TCRdb passed the 5' RACE reads through MiXCR, listing each CDR3 protein once. The data show around 790,000 distinct CDR3 sequences, with under 55% seen just once and approximately 20% held by the top ten. This clonotype has only a few counts.

The material sequenced was blood. This chain joins TRBV7-9 and TRBJ2-7, with 8 bases matching TRBD1. The TCR originated in a man aged 60-69 years in good health. The CDR3 DNA reads TGTGCCAGCAGCCCGAACCTTGGACAGGGAAAATATTCCTACGAGCAGTACTTC. Residues: CASSPNLGQGKYSYEQYF.